The clone carrying this TCR beta chain showed up many times. A much larger clone lies one base from this, so it may be a read error. MiXCR was run by TCRdb on the PCR reads, yielding one entry per CDR3 protein. The sample lists around 19,000 distinct CDR3 sequences, around 43% occurring once. The V gene end was trimmed by 9 bases and the J gene end by 7 bases; junction bases not matched to a gene: 14. CDR3 length equals 14 residues. CDR1 SGHTA and CDR2 FQGTGA come from the germline V gene. The data were obtained in a study of tumor-infiltrating lymphocytes in oesophageal squamous cell carcinoma. This clonotype was obtained from a female donor with esophageal squamous cell carcinoma. The rearrangement links TRBV7-3 to TRBJ2-7; 8 nucleotides line up with TRBD2. Material: normal esophageal tissue next to the tumor. The CDR3 spells CARNGGDNYNEQYF. The CDR3 DNA sequence: TGTGCCAGGAACGGGGGGGATAACTACAATGAGCAGTACTTC.